Below are 26 T cell receptor beta chains sequenced from a single sample in a study of CD8+ T cells in alopecia areata. In each case, RNA was isolated and then reverse transcribed into cDNA as the sequencing template. Profiling relied on immunoSEQ multiplex PCR, and the TCRdb table lists in-frame clones only, not all of them. The table records about 15,000 clones, 45% to 65% of them present only once. Peripheral blood, together with lesional scalp punch biopsies, was collected from alopecia areata patients. The specimen was skin. The receptor set was obtained from a human donor with alopecia areata.

This clone was detected a few times. The chain joins TRBV5-1 to TRBJ2-4; D may be TRBD1 (5 bases). The CDR3 has 18 residues. Trimming left V 3 bases short and J 0 bases short, with 19 bases between. In germline, CDR1 is SGHRS, CDR2 YFSETQ. The CDR3 coding sequence is TGCGCCAGCAGCTCGCCCCTAGGACACTACTTAGCCAAAAACATTCAGTACTTC. Its protein product is CASSSPLGHYLAKNIQYF.

By sample share, this clone is medium-sized. This chain connects TRBV4-1 to TRBJ2-2; 9 bases map to TRBD1. CDR1 and CDR2 from the germline V gene are MGHRA and YSYEKL. The CDR3 is made up of 17 amino acids. V gave up 0 bases and J gave up 5 bases; unmatched junction bases: 7. This CDR3 is CASSQDWGTGNTGELFF. CDR3 coding DNA: TGCGCCAGCAGCCAAGATTGGGGGACAGGGAATACCGGGGAGCTGTTTTTT.

The rearrangement links TRBV4-2 to TRBJ2-7; 7 bases line up with TRBD2. V dropped 3 bases and J dropped 3; count of bases not matched to a gene: 5. This CDR3 has 14 amino acids. CDR1 and CDR2 (germline): LGHNA, YNFKEQ. The DNA for the CDR3 is TGTGCCAGCAGCCACCAGCTAGCGGACTACGAGCAGTACTTC. Encoded protein: CASSHQLADYEQYF.

This chain joins TRBV6-1 and TRBJ2-7; perhaps TRBD2 as D (6 bases). V was cut by 2 bases and J by 3 bases, with 26 bases left in between. Germline lookup yields CDR1 MNHNS and CDR2 SASEGT. The CDR3 is 19 residues long. The CDR3 here is CASSEYRWVEGRRYYEQYF. CDR3 in DNA: TGTGCCAGCAGTGAATATCGATGGGTGGAGGGAAGGCGTTACTACGAGCAGTACTTC.

V is TRBV5-1 and J is TRBJ2-5, with 10 nucleotides matching TRBD2. With the DNA end fitting TRBJ2-7 better, the J assignment may be wrong. CDR1 and CDR2 from the germline V gene are SGHRS and YFSETQ. The CDR3 sequence is 15 residues long. DNA of the CDR3: TGCGCCAGCAGCGCGACCGGGACTAGCGAGTACGAGCAGTACTTC. It encodes CASSATGTSEYEQYF.

This chain uses TRBV7-9 with TRBJ2-1, with 9 bases fitting TRBD2. This CDR3 is 16 amino acids long. The V gene's germline CDR1 is SEHNR and CDR2 FQNEAQ (reference sequence). The V and J ends lost 5 bases and 2 bases, in that order; junction bases with no gene match: 7. Here the CDR3 reads CASSPRLAAPYNEQFF. CDR3 in DNA: TGTGCCAGCAGCCCCCGACTAGCGGCGCCCTACAATGAGCAGTTCTTC.

This sequence joins TRBV27 and TRBJ2-5; 8 bases are shared with TRBD1. Matching the DNA end better, TRBJ2-7 makes the J call doubtful. In germline, CDR1 is MNHEY, CDR2 SMNVEV (reference sequence). The CDR3 extends over 15 amino acids. The CDR3 DNA sequence: TGTGCCAGCAGTTTATACGGGACAGGTTGGTACGAGCAGTACTTC. Translation gives CASSLYGTGWYEQYF.

Concerning this clone itself: One base separates it from a far larger clone, so it is likely a read error. The CDR3: CASSFRPVSQETHYF. The CDR3 nucleotides are TGTGCCAGCAGCTTTAGGCCAGTATCCCAAGAGACCCATTACTTC. The V and J genes are TRBV11-2 and TRBJ2-5; the D is unclear. The length of the CDR3 is 15 residues. Germline-derived CDR1 and CDR2 are SGHAT and FQNNGV.

The CDR3 region is CASSSTSGTFIEQYF. The CDR3 coding sequence is TGTGCCAGCAGTTCGACTAGCGGTACTTTCATCGAGCAGTACTTC. The V call is TRBV28, the J call TRBJ2-7; 9 positions agree with TRBD2. V lost 4 bases to trimming and J lost 6 bases; unmatched junction nucleotides: 10. CDR3 size: 15 residues. Germline CDR1 is MDHEN and CDR2 is SYDVKM.

This clone was counted between two and nine times. This chain connects TRBV7-4 to TRBJ2-3, with 13 bases that match TRBD2. The CDR3 spans 16 residues. V gave up 3 bases and J gave up 6 bases; unmatched junction bases: 6. CDR1 is SGHVT and CDR2 is SQSDAQ in the germline V gene. DNA for the CDR3: TGTGCCAGCAGCTTCCAGGGACTAGCGGGGAGTGATACGCAGTATTTT. Translated: CASSFQGLAGSDTQYF.

J is TRBJ2-5 and V is TRBV27; D unclear. The CDR3 loop spans 13 amino acids. Trimming shortened V by 6 bases and J by 1 base, and 9 bases separated the two germline ends. Per germline, CDR1 MNHEY and CDR2 SMNVEV (reference sequence). The CDR3 DNA sequence: TGTGCCAGCAGCCTTTTTCTCCAAGAGACCCAGTACTTC. Translated, it gives CASSLFLQETQYF.

A few counts support this clone. V usage is TRBV2 and J usage is TRBJ2-5; no definite D call. The CDR3 totals 15 residues. V lost 3 bases and J lost 4, with 15 bases in between. Germline lookup yields CDR1 SNHLY and CDR2 FYNNEI. DNA of the CDR3: TGTGCCAGCAGTGACGGTCTCGCCGTGGGAGAGACCCAGTACTTC. Amino acid sequence: CASSDGLAVGETQYF.

This chain connects TRBV19 to TRBJ2-3, with 9 bases lining up with TRBD2. The germline gives CDR1 LNHDA, CDR2 SQIVND (reference sequence). This CDR3 spans 15 amino acids. Losses at the gene ends were 6 bases for V and 3 bases for J; bases not matched to a gene: 7. The CDR3 DNA follows: TGTGCCAGTAGGCCGGGACTAGCTACAACAGATACGCAGTATTTT. It yields the protein CASRPGLATTDTQYF.

The genes are TRBV7-9 and TRBJ2-7; tentatively, D is TRBD1 (5 bases). The V end lost 5 bases, the J end lost 2 bases, and 16 bases lay between the germline ends. Germline CDR1 is SEHNR and CDR2 is FQNEAQ (reference sequence). This CDR3 spans 15 amino acids. The CDR3 DNA reads TGTGCCAGCAGCCCCGGACAAGGGAAAGCCTACGAGCAGTACTTC. This translates into CASSPGQGKAYEQYF.

The chain recombines TRBV28 with TRBJ1-5; the D is unclear. The V gene lost 4 bases and the J gene lost 11 bases, with 9 bases spanning the gap. Germline V CDR1 and CDR2: MDHEN, SYDVKM. This CDR3 has 11 amino acids. The CDR3 nucleotides are TGTGCCAGCAGTTACACTTCAGCCCAGCATTTT. This gives the protein CASSYTSAQHF.

This chain joins TRBV27 and TRBJ1-2; D remains unclear. The V end was cut by 0 bases, the J end by 8 bases, with 13 bases between. Germline CDR1 MNHEY, CDR2 SMNVEV (reference sequence). This CDR3 region has 14 residues. The CDR3 coding sequence is TGTGCCAGCAGTTTATCGCCCCAGGAAGGCGGCTACACCTTC. Encoded protein: CASSLSPQEGGYTF.

The V call is TRBV11-2, the J call TRBJ2-1; TRBD2 matches at 11 bases. CDR1 is SGHAT and CDR2 is FQNNGV in the germline V gene. The V and J ends lost 6 bases and 9 bases, in that order; junction bases with no gene match: 7. There are 14 residues in the CDR3. DNA of the CDR3: TGTGCCAGCAGTACTACTAGCGGGAGAACTGAGCAGTTCTTC. This translates into CASSTTSGRTEQFF.

This clone came up a few times. V is TRBV28 and J is TRBJ2-5, with a weak D call TRBD1 (5 bases). Germline values: CDR1 MDHEN, CDR2 SYDVKM. The CDR3 is 13 residues long. The V end lost 8 bases, the J end lost 3 bases, and 13 bases lay between the germline ends. CDR3 in DNA: TGTGCCAGCGTTCCTGAACAGGAAGAGACCCAGTACTTC. Protein sequence: CASVPEQEETQYF.

The chain links TRBV29-1 to TRBJ1-1; maybe TRBD1 (6 bases). The germline V gene encodes CDR1 SQVTM and CDR2 ANQGSEA. V was pared by 7 bases and J by 0 bases, with 9 bases between. The CDR3 extends over 12 amino acids. The DNA of the CDR3 is TGCAGCGGGCAGGGGATGAACACTGAAGCTTTCTTT. Translated: CSGQGMNTEAFF.

The V gene is TRBV27, the J gene TRBJ1-1, with unresolved D. CDR3 size: 14 residues. Trimming left V 1 base short and J 4 bases short, with 10 bases between. Germline CDR1 reads MNHEY; CDR2 reads SMNVEV (reference sequence). CDR3 in DNA: TGTGCCAGCAGTTTATTCGCAGGATTCACTGAAGCTTTCTTT. Protein: CASSLFAGFTEAFF.

This clone was detected only once. The J gene is TRBJ2-1, the V gene TRBV7-9; D is uncertain. The CDR3 loop spans 14 amino acids. V lost 5 bases and J 8 bases, leaving 16 bases between the germline ends. CDR1 and CDR2 (germline): SEHNR, FQNEAQ (reference sequence). In nucleotides, the CDR3 is TGTGCCAGCAGCCAAGGGCCGGAGTTTTATGAGCAGTTCTTC. Encoded protein: CASSQGPEFYEQFF.

This clone was picked up a small number of times. The chain combines TRBV21-1 with TRBJ2-5; TRBD1 is taken as the D call from the table, unchecked against the DNA. TRBV21-1 is a pseudogene locus. The length of the CDR3 is 16 residues. This chain's CDR3 is CASSRTQVIWRETQYF. In DNA form, the CDR3 reads TGTGCCAGCAGCAGAACACAGGTTATCTGGCGAGAGACCCAGTACTTC.

The rearrangement links TRBV4-1 to TRBJ1-1, with a weak D call TRBD1 (6 bases). Trimming cost V 1 base and J 6 bases, with 15 bases left between them. CDR3 length: 15 amino acids. CDR1 is MGHRA, CDR2 YSYEKL, per germline. CDR3 region: CASSQVTGHSSEAFF. In DNA, the CDR3 is TGCGCCAGCAGCCAAGTCACAGGGCATTCTTCTGAAGCTTTCTTT.

A few counts support this clone. This chain links TRBV19 with TRBJ2-2, with 8 bases identical to TRBD2. The CDR3 has 15 amino acids. Germline CDR1 and CDR2: LNHDA and SQIVND (reference sequence). V trimming: 3 bases; J trimming: 1 base; junction bases outside the gene matches: 1. In DNA form, the CDR3 reads TGTGCCAGTAGTATCACTAGCGGGAACACCGGGGAGCTGTTTTTT. Translation: CASSITSGNTGELFF.

This clone was seen only once. The chain is built from TRBV2 and TRBJ2-7; D uncertain. Germline assignment: CDR1 SNHLY and CDR2 FYNNEI. The CDR3 extends over 16 amino acids. V was shortened by 4 bases and J by 3 bases, with 19 bases between the two germline ends. CDR3 nucleotides: TGTGCCAGCAGTGGCCTTCCCCCTTTTTTGTTCTACGAGCAGTACTTC. It specifies CASSGLPPFLFYEQYF.

The gene calls are TRBV5-1 and TRBJ1-4; 9 bases are a match to TRBD1. Germline CDR1 and CDR2: SGHRS and YFSETQ. J lost 10 bases, V lost 4 bases, and 8 bases had no gene match. This CDR3 comprises 14 residues. The CDR3 coding sequence is TGCGCCAGCAGCAAGGACAGGGGAGAAGGAAAACTGTTTTTT. As protein: CASSKDRGEGKLFF.